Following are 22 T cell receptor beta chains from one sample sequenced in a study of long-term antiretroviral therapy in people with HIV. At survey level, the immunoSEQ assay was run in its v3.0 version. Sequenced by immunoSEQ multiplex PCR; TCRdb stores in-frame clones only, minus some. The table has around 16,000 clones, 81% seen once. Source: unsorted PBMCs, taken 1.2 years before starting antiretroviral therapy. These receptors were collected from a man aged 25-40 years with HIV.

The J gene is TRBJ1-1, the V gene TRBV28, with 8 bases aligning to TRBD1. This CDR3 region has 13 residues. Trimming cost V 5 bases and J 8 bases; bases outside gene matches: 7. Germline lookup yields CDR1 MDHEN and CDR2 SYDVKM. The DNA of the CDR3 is TGTGCCAGCAGTAACCGACAGGGGACCGAAGCTTTCTTT. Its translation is CASSNRQGTEAFF.

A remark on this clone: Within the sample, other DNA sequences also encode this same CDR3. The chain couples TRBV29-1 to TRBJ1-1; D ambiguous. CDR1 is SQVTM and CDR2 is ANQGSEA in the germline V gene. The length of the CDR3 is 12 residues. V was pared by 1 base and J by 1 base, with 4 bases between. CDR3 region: CSVEGTNTEAFF. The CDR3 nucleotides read TGCAGCGTTGAAGGGACGAACACTGAAGCTTTCTTT.

The CDR3 DNA reads TGTGCCAGCAGCGGAGGGCCCAGGGGTTCCTACAATGAGCAGTTCTTC. This sequence encodes CASSGGPRGSYNEQFF. The chain combines TRBV9 with TRBJ2-1, with D possibly matching TRBD1 (6 bases). Trimming removed 3 bases from V and 1 base from J, with 14 bases in between. The length of the CDR3 is 16 residues. The V gene's germline CDR1 is SGDLS and CDR2 YYNGEE.

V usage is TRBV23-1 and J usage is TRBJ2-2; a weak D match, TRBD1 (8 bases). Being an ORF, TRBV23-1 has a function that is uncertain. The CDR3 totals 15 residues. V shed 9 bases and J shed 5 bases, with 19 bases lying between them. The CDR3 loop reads CASAVTGGGTGELFF. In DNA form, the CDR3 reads TGCGCCAGTGCCGTAACAGGGGGAGGGACCGGGGAGCTGTTTTTT.

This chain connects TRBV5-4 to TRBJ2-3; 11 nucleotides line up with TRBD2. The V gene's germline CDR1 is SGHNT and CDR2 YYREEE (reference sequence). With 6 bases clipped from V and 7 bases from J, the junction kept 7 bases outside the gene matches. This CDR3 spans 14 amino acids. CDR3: CASTLAGGLNTQYF. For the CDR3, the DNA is TGTGCCAGCACCCTAGCGGGGGGCTTGAATACGCAGTATTTT.

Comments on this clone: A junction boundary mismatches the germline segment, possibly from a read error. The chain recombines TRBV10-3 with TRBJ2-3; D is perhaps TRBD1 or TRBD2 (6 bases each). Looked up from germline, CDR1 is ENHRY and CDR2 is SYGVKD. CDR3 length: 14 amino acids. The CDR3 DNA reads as TGTGCCAGCAGTGTACTAGGGGGGACAGATACGCAGTATTTT. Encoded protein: CASSVLGGTDTQYF.

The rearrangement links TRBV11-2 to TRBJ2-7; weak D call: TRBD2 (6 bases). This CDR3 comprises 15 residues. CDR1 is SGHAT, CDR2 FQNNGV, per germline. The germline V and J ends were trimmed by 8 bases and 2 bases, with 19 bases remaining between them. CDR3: CASALSGTGAYEQYF. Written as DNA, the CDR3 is TGTGCCAGCGCTCTGTCCGGGACGGGGGCCTACGAGCAGTACTTC.

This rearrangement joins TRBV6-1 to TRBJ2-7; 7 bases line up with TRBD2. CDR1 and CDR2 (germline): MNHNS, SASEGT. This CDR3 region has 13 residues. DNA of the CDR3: TGTGCAGCCGGGGAGGGGCTCACCTACGAGCAGTACTTC. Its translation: CAAGEGLTYEQYF.

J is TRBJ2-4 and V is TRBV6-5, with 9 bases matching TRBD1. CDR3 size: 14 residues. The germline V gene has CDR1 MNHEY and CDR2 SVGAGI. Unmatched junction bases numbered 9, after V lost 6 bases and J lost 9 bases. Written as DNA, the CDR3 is TGTGCCAGCAGCGAACAGGGGGCTATTGGCATTCAGTACTTC. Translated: CASSEQGAIGIQYF.

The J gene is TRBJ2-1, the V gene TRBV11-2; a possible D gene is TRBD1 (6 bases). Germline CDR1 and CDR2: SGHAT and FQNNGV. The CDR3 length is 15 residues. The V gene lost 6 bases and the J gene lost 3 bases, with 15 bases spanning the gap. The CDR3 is CASRSTRGSYNEQFF. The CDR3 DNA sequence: TGTGCCAGCAGAAGTACCAGGGGCAGCTACAATGAGCAGTTCTTC.

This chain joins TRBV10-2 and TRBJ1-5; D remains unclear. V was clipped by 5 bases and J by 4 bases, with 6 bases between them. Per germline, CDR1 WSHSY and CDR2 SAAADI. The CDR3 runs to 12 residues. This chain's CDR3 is CASSYSNQPQHF. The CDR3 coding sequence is TGCGCCAGCAGTTACAGTAATCAGCCCCAGCATTTT.

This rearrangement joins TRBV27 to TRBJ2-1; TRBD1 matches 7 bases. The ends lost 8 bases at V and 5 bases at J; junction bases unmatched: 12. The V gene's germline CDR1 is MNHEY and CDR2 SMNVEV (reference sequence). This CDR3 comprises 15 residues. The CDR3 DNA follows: TGTGCCAGCGGGCGACAGGGCTACCCCCACAATGAGCAGTTCTTC. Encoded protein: CASGRQGYPHNEQFF.

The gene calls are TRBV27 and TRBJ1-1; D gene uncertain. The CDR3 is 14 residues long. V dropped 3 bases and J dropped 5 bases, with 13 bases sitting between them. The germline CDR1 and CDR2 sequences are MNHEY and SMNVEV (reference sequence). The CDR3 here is CASSFSRSGTEAFF. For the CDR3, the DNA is TGTGCCAGCAGTTTCTCGAGGTCGGGGACTGAAGCTTTCTTT.

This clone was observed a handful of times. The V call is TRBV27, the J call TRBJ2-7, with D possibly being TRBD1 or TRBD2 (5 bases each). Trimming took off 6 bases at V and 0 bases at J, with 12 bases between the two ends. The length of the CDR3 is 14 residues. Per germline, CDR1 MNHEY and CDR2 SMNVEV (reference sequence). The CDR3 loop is CASSRDVSSYEQYF. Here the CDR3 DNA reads TGTGCCAGCAGCCGGGACGTCAGCTCCTACGAGCAGTACTTC.

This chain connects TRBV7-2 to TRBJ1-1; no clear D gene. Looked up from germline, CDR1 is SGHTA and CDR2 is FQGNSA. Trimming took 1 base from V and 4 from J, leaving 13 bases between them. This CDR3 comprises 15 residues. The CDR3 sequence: CASSLGSLVGTEAFF. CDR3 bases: TGTGCCAGCAGCTTAGGGTCCCTCGTTGGCACTGAAGCTTTCTTT.

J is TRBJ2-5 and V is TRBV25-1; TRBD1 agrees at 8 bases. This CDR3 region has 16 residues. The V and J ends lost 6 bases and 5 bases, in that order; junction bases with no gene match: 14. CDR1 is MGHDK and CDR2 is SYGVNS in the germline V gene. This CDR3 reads CASSLARTGYMETQYF. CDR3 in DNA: TGTGCCAGCAGCCTAGCCCGGACAGGGTATATGGAGACCCAGTACTTC. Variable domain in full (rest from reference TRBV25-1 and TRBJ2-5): EADIYQTPRYLVIGTGKKITLECSQTMGHDKMYWYQQDPGMELHLIHYSYGVNSTEKGDLSSESTVSRIRTEHFPLTLESARPSHTSQYLCASSLARTGYMETQYFGPGTRLLVL.

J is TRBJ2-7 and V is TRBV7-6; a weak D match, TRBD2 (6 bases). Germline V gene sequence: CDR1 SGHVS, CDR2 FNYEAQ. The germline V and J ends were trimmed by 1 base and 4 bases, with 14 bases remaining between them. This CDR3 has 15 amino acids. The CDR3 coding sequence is TGTGCCAGCAGCTTAGGGGGACCCCGGGGGTACGAGCAGTACTTC. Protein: CASSLGGPRGYEQYF.

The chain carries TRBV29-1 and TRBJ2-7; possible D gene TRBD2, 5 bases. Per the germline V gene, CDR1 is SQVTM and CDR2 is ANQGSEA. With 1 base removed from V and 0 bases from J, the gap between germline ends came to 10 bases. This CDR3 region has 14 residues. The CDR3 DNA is TGCAGCGTTGAAGGTGGCGGGTTCTCCTACGAGCAGTACTTC. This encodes CSVEGGGFSYEQYF.

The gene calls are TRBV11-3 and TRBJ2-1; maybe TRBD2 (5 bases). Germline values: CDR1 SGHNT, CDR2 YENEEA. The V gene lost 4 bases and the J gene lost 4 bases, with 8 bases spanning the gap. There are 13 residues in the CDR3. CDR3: CASSYRGYNEQFF. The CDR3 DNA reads TGTGCCAGCAGCTACCGGGGATACAATGAGCAGTTCTTC.

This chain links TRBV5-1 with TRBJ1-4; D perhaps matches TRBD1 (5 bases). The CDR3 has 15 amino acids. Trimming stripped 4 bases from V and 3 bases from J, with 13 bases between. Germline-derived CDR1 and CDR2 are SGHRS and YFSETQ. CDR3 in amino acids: CASSIAGGANEKLFF. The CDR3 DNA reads TGCGCCAGCAGCATAGCGGGAGGGGCTAATGAAAAACTGTTTTTT.

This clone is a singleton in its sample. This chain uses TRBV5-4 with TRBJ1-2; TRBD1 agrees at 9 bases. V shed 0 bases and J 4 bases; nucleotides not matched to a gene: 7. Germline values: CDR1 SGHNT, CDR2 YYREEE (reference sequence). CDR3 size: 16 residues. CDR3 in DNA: TGTGCCAGCAGCTTGGAACAGGGGGCGCGGAGCTATGGCTACACCTTC. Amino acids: CASSLEQGARSYGYTF.

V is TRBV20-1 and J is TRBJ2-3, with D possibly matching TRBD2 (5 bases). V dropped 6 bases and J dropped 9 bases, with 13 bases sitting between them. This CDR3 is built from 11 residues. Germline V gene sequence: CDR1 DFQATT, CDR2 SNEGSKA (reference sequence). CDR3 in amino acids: CSAAGLPTQYF. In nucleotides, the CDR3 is TGCAGTGCAGCAGGACTCCCCACGCAGTATTTT.